These T cell receptor beta chains were read from a single sample in a study of blood T cell repertoires in COVID-19. Clones were sequenced by immunoSEQ multiplex PCR, and TCRdb holds only the in-frame ones, with some missing. The sample includes a few hundred thousand clones, 83% of them seen just once. Sequencing was carried out using PBMCs or T cells enriched from blood (not recorded which). The receptors come from a woman in her forties or fifties who had recovered from COVID-19. The CDR3 runs from the conserved cysteine through the conserved F or W. D genes are given only for firm matches. Size is omitted from some rows. Given values are once, few, many or a class for expanded clones.

v_gene	j_gene	d_gene	abundance	CDR3nt	CDR3aa
TRBV5-1	TRBJ2-7	NA	NA	TGCGCCAGCAGCCCTCCAATGAGTCCCCCGGACGAGCAGTACTTC	CASSPPMSPPDEQYF
TRBV30	TRBJ1-2	NA	few	TGTGCCGCTCGGGAGGCCTATGGCTACACCTTC	CAAREAYGYTF
TRBV7-2	TRBJ2-7	TRBD1	NA	TGTGCCAGCAGCCTAAGGGCCGGGACAGGGCGCGTCTACGAGCAGTACTTC	CASSLRAGTGRVYEQYF
TRBV7-2	TRBJ2-2	NA	once	TGTGCCAGCAGCTTAAGTTCTAGCACCGGGGAGCTGTTTTTT	CASSLSSSTGELFF
TRBV6-2/TRBV6-3	TRBJ1-1	NA	NA	TGTGCCAGCAGTTTTAACCGACAGCTACAAGCTTTCTTT	CASSFNRQLQAFF
TRBV18	TRBJ2-6	NA	NA	TGTGCCAGCTCACCGCGGGGACCCTCCTCTGGGGCCAACGTCCTGACTTTC	CASSPRGPSSGANVLTF
TRBV19	TRBJ1-6	NA	NA	TGTGCCAGTAGCAAGAAAGGAGGCGGGACGGGGGATAATTCACCCCTCCACTTT	CASSKKGGGTGDNSPLHF
TRBV27	TRBJ1-2	TRBD1	NA	TGTGCCAGCAGTTTATCGGCCGGGGACAGGGCGTATGGCTACACCTTC	CASSLSAGDRAYGYTF
TRBV7-9	TRBJ1-2	NA	once	TGTGCCAGCAGCTCAGAAGTCAGTTCTAACTATGGCTACACCTTC	CASSSEVSSNYGYTF
TRBV4-1	TRBJ2-5	NA	NA	TGCGCCAGCAGCCAAGTATCAGGGTTAAGGGAGACCCAGTACTTC	CASSQVSGLRETQYF
TRBV11-3	TRBJ1-2	NA	NA	TGTGCCAGCAGCCCTTCAGGGGCTGGCTACACCTTC	CASSPSGAGYTF
TRBV18	TRBJ2-7	NA	NA	TGTGCCAGCTCACCAAGGACGGGGGTCGGCGAGCAGTACTTC	CASSPRTGVGEQYF
TRBV5-4	TRBJ1-2	NA	NA	TGTGCCAGCAGCTTCAGGGACACGGGCCATGGCTACACCTTC	CASSFRDTGHGYTF
TRBV7-2	TRBJ1-1	NA	NA	TGTGCCAGCAGCCTGGACAGGAACACTGAAGCTTTCTTT	CASSLDRNTEAFF
TRBV4-1	TRBJ2-3	TRBD2	NA	TGCGCCAGCAGCCCCGTAAAGCGGGAGACGACAGATACGCAGTATTTT	CASSPVKRETTDTQYF
TRBV4-3	TRBJ1-2	NA	NA	TGCGCCAGCAGCCAAGATCTTACCCACCGCGGGAGCTATGGCTACACCTTC	CASSQDLTHRGSYGYTF
TRBV11-3	TRBJ1-2	NA	NA	TGTGCCAGCAGCCCCGAAGGAGGTTTTGGCTACACCTTC	CASSPEGGFGYTF
TRBV3-1/TRBV3-2	TRBJ2-1	TRBD2	NA	TGTGCCAGCAGCCAAGAGGGCGGGGGCTCCTACAATGAGCAGTTCTTC	CASSQEGGGSYNEQFF
TRBV7-9	TRBJ1-1	NA	many	TGTGCCAGCATAGGAGGCCGACCCACTGAAGCTTTCTTT	CASIGGRPTEAFF
TRBV24-1	TRBJ2-5	NA	NA	TGTGCCACCAGTGACCGGGACTCTGAGATGGGGACCCAGTACTTC	CATSDRDSEMGTQYF
TRBV7-9	TRBJ1-2	NA	once	TGTGCCAGCAGCTTCACGCAGGGGACTAACTATGGCTACACCTTC	CASSFTQGTNYGYTF
TRBV29-1	TRBJ2-7	NA	once	TGCAGCGGCGAACTAGGCTACGAGCAGTACTTC	CSGELGYEQYF
TRBV6-5	TRBJ2-1	TRBD1	NA	TGTGCCACGGGACAGGGCTCCTACAATGAGCAGTTCTTC	CATGQGSYNEQFF
TRBV2	TRBJ2-3	NA	once	TGTGCCAGGGGGGCGGGCAGTGGCACAGATACGCAGTATTTT	CARGAGSGTDTQYF
TRBV12-3/TRBV12-4	TRBJ1-1	TRBD1	NA	TGTGCCAGCATTATATCCGGGACAGGGGTGGCTTTCTTT	CASIISGTGVAFF
TRBV7-9	TRBJ1-1	TRBD1	NA	TGTGCCAGCAGACCCGGGACAGGGGCCTTGAACACTGAAGCTTTCTTT	CASRPGTGALNTEAFF
TRBV3-1/TRBV3-2	TRBJ2-5	NA	NA	TGTGCCAGCAGCCAAAGGGGCACAAGGAGATTACAAGAGACCCAGTACTTC	CASSQRGTRRLQETQYF
TRBV10-3	TRBJ1-3	NA	once	TGTGCCATCAGTGATTCGCGGACAGCTGGAAACACCATATATTTT	CAISDSRTAGNTIYF
TRBV11-3	TRBJ1-1	TRBD1	NA	TGTGCCAGCAGCCCGGCGGGACAGGGTACCACTGAAGCTTTCTTT	CASSPAGQGTTEAFF
TRBV7-2	TRBJ2-4	NA	NA	TGTGCCAGCAGCTTAGAGGGACTGCTAGCCAAAAACATTCAGTACTTC	CASSLEGLLAKNIQYF
TRBV12-5	TRBJ2-5	NA	NA	TGTGCTAGTGGCCCAGGGACTGAAGAGACCCAGTACTTC	CASGPGTEETQYF
TRBV3-1/TRBV3-2	TRBJ1-1	TRBD1	NA	TGTGCCAGCAGCCGCACACAGGGGGTATCTGAAGCTTTCTTT	CASSRTQGVSEAFF
TRBV3-1/TRBV3-2	TRBJ1-2	NA	NA	TGTGCCAGCAGCCAAGCCGCAGGGGAAAGCTATGGCTACACCTTC	CASSQAAGESYGYTF
TRBV5-8	TRBJ2-7	NA	once	TGTGCCAGCACCGACCCAGGCTTTGGTTACGAGCAGTACTTC	CASTDPGFGYEQYF
TRBV30	TRBJ1-2	NA	NA	TGTGCCTCCTCTGGTGGGGCAGACTATGGCTACACCTTC	CASSGGADYGYTF